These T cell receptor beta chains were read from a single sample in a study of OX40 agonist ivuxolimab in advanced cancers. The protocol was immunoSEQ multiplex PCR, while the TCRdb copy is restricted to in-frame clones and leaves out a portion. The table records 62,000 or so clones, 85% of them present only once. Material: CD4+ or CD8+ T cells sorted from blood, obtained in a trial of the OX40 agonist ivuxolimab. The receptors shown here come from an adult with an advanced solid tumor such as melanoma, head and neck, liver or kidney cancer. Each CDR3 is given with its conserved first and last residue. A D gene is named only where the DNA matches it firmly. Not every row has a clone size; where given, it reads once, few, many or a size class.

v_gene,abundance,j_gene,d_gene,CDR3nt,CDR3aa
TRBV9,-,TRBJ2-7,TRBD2,TGTGCCAGCAGCGTCTCCTTCAGCGGGAGCGACGAGCAGTACTTC,CASSVSFSGSDEQYF
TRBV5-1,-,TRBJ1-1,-,TGCGCCAGCAGCTTGGAGGAGTTCATGAACACTGAAGCTTTCTTT,CASSLEEFMNTEAFF
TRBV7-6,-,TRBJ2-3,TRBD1,TGTGCCAGCAGCTTGGACAGGGGAGGAGATACGCAGTATTTT,CASSLDRGGDTQYF
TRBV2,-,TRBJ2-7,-,TGTGCCAGCAGTGGTCTAGCTGACGGGGGCGAGCAGTACTTC,CASSGLADGGEQYF
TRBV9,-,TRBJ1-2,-,TGTGCCAGCAGCGCTTGGGGATATGGCTACACCTTC,CASSAWGYGYTF
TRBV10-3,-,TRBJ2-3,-,TGTGCCATCATGGGCGGGACCTTCTTGCAGTATTTT,CAIMGGTFLQYF
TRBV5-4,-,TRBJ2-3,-,TGTGCCAGCAGCTTTCGAAATACGCAGTATTTT,CASSFRNTQYF
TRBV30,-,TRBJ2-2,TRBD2,TGTGCCTGGAGTTTGGTAGCGGGCACCGGGGAGCTGTTTTTT,CAWSLVAGTGELFF
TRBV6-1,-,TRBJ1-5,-,TGTGCCAGTGGGGCCTTTCAGGGGCCCCAGCATTTT,CASGAFQGPQHF
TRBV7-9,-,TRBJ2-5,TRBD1,TGTGCCAGCAGCCCCGGGACAGGGTGGACCCAGTACTTC,CASSPGTGWTQYF
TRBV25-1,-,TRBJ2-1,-,TGTGCCAGCAGTGAATATGTGGACCTTGACCACAATGAGCAGTTCTTC,CASSEYVDLDHNEQFF
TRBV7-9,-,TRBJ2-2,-,TGTGCCAGCAGCTTAGCGCAATCGACGAACACCGGGGAGCTGTTTTTT,CASSLAQSTNTGELFF
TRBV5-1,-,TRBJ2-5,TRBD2,TGCGCCAGCAGCTTTCCTCGCGGACTAGCGGGACGAGAGACCCAGTACTTC,CASSFPRGLAGRETQYF
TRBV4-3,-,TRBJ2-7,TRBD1,TGCGCCAGCAGCCAAGCCCCGACCCGACAGGGTTTAGGCTACGAGCAGTACTTC,CASSQAPTRQGLGYEQYF
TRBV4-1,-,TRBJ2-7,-,TGCGCCAGCAGCCAAGATCCACTGGCGACCTACGAGCAGTACTTC,CASSQDPLATYEQYF
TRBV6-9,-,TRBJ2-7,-,TGTGCCAGCAGCCACCAGGGAATTTTGGGCCGTTATTGCTACGAGCAGTACTTC,CASSHQGILGRYCYEQYF
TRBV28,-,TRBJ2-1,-,TGTGCCAGCAGTTTGGGTCTAGATAGTAATGAGCAGTTCTTC,CASSLGLDSNEQFF
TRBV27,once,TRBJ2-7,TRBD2,TGTGCCAGCAGTTTATGGGTAGCGGGAGTACACGAGCAGTACTTC,CASSLWVAGVHEQYF
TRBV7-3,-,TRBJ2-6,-,TGTGCCAGCAGCCTAGATGGGGCCAACGTCCTGACTTTC,CASSLDGANVLTF
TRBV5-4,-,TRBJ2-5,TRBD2,TGTGCCAGCAGCCCCCGGTTAATTCTAGCGGCACAAGAGACCCAGTACTTC,CASSPRLILAAQETQYF
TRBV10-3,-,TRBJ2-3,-,TGTGCCATCCGTCTCGGGGCAGATACGCAGTATTTT,CAIRLGADTQYF
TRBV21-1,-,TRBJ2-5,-,TGTGCCAGCAGCACCCCCATCGAGACCCAGTACTTC,CASSTPIETQYF
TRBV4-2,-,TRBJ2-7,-,TGTGCCAGCAGCCAGCCCCTAGAGAGAGTCTACGAGCAGTACTTC,CASSQPLERVYEQYF
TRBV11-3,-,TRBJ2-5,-,TGTGCCAGCAGCTGGCTGGGACTCGGGACCCAGTACTTC,CASSWLGLGTQYF
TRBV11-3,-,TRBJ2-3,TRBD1,TGTGCCAGCAGGTTTCAGGGGGGCACAGATACGCAGTATTTT,CASRFQGGTDTQYF
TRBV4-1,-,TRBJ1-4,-,TGCGCCAGCAGCCAAGCCTGGGGGCGCGGTGGGTCTAATGAAAAACTGTTTTTT,CASSQAWGRGGSNEKLFF
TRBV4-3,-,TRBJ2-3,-,TGCGCCAGCAGCCAATACGGGGAAACAGATACGCAGTATTTT,CASSQYGETDTQYF
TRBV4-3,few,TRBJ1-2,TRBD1,TGCGCCAGCAGCCAAGATCGGGGCAGGGGGGAGGTTTGGACCTTC,CASSQDRGRGEVWTF
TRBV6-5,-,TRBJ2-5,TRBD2,TGTGCCAGCAGTTACTCACTAGCGGGAGGCCAGGCCCAGTACTTC,CASSYSLAGGQAQYF
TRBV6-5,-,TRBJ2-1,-,TGTGCCAGCAGTTACTCGACTAGGGTATCCTACAATGAGCAGTTCTTC,CASSYSTRVSYNEQFF
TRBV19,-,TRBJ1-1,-,TGTGCCAGTAGTATAGATGGGGCAGGTACCTTGAACACTGAAGCTTTCTTT,CASSIDGAGTLNTEAFF
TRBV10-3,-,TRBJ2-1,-,TGTGCCATCAGTGACTCGACCTCGCATGAGCAGTTCTTC,CAISDSTSHEQFF
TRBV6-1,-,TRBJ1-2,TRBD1,TGTGCCAGCAGTGAAGCTAACAGGGGCTATGGCTACACCTTC,CASSEANRGYGYTF
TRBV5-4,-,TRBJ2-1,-,TGTGCCAGCAGCTTGGATGGCCCCCGGAATGAGCAGTTCTTC,CASSLDGPRNEQFF
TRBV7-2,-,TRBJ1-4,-,TGTGCCAGCAGCTTAATGAATGAAAAACTGTTTTTT,CASSLMNEKLFF
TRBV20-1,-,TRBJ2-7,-,TGCAGTGCTAGATCCGGGGTCGAGCAGTACTTC,CSARSGVEQYF
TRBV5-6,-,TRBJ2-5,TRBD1,TGTGCCAGCAGCCAGCTTAGGGACAGGAGCCCTATGGGAGAGACCCAGTACTTC,CASSQLRDRSPMGETQYF
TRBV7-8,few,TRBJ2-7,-,TGTGCCAGCAGCTTAGTCAGGGTCCCACCCTACGAGCAGTACTTC,CASSLVRVPPYEQYF
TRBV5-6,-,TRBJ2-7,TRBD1,TGTGCCAGCACCCGGGACAGGGTACTCTACGAGCAGTACTTC,CASTRDRVLYEQYF
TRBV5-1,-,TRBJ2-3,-,TGCGCCAGCAGCGGAAACGCCGGAGATACGCAGTATTTT,CASSGNAGDTQYF
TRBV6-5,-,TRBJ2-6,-,TGTGCCAGCAGTCCTCCTGGGGCCAACGTCCTGACTTTC,CASSPPGANVLTF
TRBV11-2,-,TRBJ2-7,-,TGTGCCAGCAGCTTAGGTCCTTCCTACGAGCAGTACTTC,CASSLGPSYEQYF
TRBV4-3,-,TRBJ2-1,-,TGCGCCAGCAGCCAAGATCTCTACAGGGTTAATGAGCAGTTCTTC,CASSQDLYRVNEQFF
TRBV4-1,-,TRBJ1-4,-,TGCGCCAGCAGCCAAGTAACGGACATTTTGTTTTTT,CASSQVTDILFF
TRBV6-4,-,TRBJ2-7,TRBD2,TGTGCCAGCAGTGACTCTGGTAGCGGGAGCCTCTCCTACGAGCAGTACTTC,CASSDSGSGSLSYEQYF
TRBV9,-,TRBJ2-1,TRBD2,TGTGCCAGCAGCGGGACTAGCGGGAGCCGTTACAATGAGCAGTTCTTC,CASSGTSGSRYNEQFF
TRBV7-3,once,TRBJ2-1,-,TGTGCCAGCTCGCCAGCGGCAGACAATGAGCAGTTCTTC,CASSPAADNEQFF
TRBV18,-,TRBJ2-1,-,TGTGCCAGCTCACCCTTGCAGGGATGGGACAATGAGCAGTTCTTC,CASSPLQGWDNEQFF
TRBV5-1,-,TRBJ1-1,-,TGCGCCAGCAGCTTGGTTCCCGGACGGGACACTGAAGCTTTCTTT,CASSLVPGRDTEAFF
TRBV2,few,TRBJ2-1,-,TGTGCCAGCAGTAGTGAGACTAGTCGACGCCAGTTCTTC,CASSSETSRRQFF
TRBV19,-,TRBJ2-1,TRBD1,TGTGCCAGTAGTATCGGACAGGTGGTATACAATGAGCAGTTCTTC,CASSIGQVVYNEQFF
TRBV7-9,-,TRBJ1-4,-,TGTGCCAGCAGCTTAGATAGGGCCGGCGAAAAACTGTTTTTT,CASSLDRAGEKLFF